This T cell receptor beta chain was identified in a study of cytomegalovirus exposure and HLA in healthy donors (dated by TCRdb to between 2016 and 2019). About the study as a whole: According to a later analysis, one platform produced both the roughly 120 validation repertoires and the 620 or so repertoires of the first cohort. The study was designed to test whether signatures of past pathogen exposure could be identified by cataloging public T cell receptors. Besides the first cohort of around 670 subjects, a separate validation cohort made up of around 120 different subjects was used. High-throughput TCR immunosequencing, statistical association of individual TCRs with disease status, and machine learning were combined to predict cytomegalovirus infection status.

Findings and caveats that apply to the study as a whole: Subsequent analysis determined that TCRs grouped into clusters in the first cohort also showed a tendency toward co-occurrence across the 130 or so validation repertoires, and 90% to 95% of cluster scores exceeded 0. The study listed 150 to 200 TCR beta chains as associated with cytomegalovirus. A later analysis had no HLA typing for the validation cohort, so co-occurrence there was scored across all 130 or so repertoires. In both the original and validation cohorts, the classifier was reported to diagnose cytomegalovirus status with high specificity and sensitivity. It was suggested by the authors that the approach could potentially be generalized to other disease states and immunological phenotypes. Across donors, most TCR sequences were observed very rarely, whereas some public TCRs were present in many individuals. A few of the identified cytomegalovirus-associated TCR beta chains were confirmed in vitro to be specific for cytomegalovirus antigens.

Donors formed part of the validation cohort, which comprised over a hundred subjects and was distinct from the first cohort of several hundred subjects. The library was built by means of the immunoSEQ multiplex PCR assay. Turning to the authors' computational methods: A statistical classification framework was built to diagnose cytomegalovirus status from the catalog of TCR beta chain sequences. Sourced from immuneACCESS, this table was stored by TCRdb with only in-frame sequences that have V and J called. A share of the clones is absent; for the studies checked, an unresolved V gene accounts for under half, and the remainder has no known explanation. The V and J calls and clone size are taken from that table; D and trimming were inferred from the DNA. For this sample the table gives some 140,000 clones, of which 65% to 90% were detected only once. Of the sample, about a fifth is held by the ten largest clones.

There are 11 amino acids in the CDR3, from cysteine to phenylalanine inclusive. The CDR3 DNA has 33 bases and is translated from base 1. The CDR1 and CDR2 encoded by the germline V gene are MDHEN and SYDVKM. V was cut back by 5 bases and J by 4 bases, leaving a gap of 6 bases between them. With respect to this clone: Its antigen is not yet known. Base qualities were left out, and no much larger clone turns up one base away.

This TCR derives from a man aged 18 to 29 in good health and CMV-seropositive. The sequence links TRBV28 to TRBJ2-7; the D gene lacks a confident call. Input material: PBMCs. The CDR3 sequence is CASSPQYEQYF. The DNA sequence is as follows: TGTGCCAGCAGTCCCCAGTACGAGCAGTACTTC.